This entry lists 7 T cell receptor beta chains sequenced from one sample in a study of blood T cell repertoires in COVID-19. Generated by immunoSEQ multiplex PCR, the TCRdb table keeps only in-frame clones and is missing some. The sample comprises 250,000 to 300,000 clones, approximately 87% of which are singletons, and about 4.5% rests with the top ten. Sequencing used peripheral blood. These receptors all stem from a man between 60 and 70 years old who had recovered from COVID-19.

This clone was seen a handful of times. The chain is built from TRBV4-1 and TRBJ2-1, with D unclear. Germline V gives CDR1 MGHRA, CDR2 YSYEKL. Trimming pared 0 bases from V and 9 bases from J, leaving 12 bases between. The CDR3 runs 14 residues. The CDR3 DNA reads TGCGCCAGCAGCCAAGATCTAGGAAGAGTTGAGCAGTTCTTC. This codes for CASSQDLGRVEQFF.

J is TRBJ2-1 and V is TRBV2; D gene uncertain. V gave up 6 bases and J gave up 8 bases, with 14 bases separating them. Germline CDR1 is SNHLY and CDR2 is FYNNEI. The CDR3 covers 13 residues. The CDR3 nucleotides read TGTGCCAGCAGCGCCCAATTAGTGGATGAGCAGTTCTTC. Its translation: CASSAQLVDEQFF.

The CDR3 sequence is CASSKSPGTAIIAKNIQYF. The CDR3 nucleotides read TGTGCCAGCAGCAAGAGCCCCGGGACAGCAATCATAGCCAAAAACATTCAGTACTTC. The V call is TRBV21-1, the J call TRBJ2-4; no DNA check was done on the table's D call, TRBD1. TRBV21-1 is a known pseudogene. The CDR3 totals 19 residues.

The V gene is TRBV28, the J gene TRBJ1-4; a weak D match, TRBD1 (5 bases). The V end lost 3 bases, the J end lost 0 bases, and 8 bases lay between the germline ends. The CDR3 is 15 residues long. Germline CDR1 and CDR2: MDHEN and SYDVKM. CDR3 amino acids: CASSFGHPTNEKLFF. CDR3 DNA: TGTGCCAGCAGTTTCGGACACCCAACTAATGAAAAACTGTTTTTT.

The chain uses TRBV28 and TRBJ1-1; D is unresolved. The CDR3 has 11 amino acids. The V gene's germline CDR1 is MDHEN and CDR2 SYDVKM. With 6 bases removed from V and 8 bases from J, the gap between germline ends came to 10 bases. The CDR3 bases are TGTGCCAGCAGCGGGGTCGTAGAAGCTTTCTTT. This codes for CASSGVVEAFF.

The chain has TRBV6-1 and TRBJ1-5; 7 bases are shared with TRBD1. Germline trimming cut 1 base from V and 0 bases from J; bases unmatched to any gene: 9. In germline, CDR1 is MNHNS, CDR2 SASEGT. This CDR3 spans 18 amino acids. DNA of the CDR3: TGTGCCAGCAGTGAAGTTGCGGGACAGCTAAATAGCAATCAGCCCCAGCATTTT. Translated, it gives CASSEVAGQLNSNQPQHF.

This clone appeared a single time. The same CDR3 is also encoded by other DNA sequences in this sample. The chain has TRBV5-4 and TRBJ1-1; weak D call: TRBD1 (5 bases). V was cut by 1 base and J by 2 bases, with 12 bases left in between. Per germline, CDR1 SGHNT and CDR2 YYREEE (reference sequence). CDR3 length: 15 amino acids. The CDR3 DNA follows: TGTGCCAGCAGCTTGCCCGGACAACTCAACACTGAAGCTTTCTTT. Protein: CASSLPGQLNTEAFF.